This T cell receptor (beta chain) was sequenced in a study of glioma-infiltrating T cells after dendritic cell vaccination. Overall study findings and caveats: Estimated pretreatment TIL content predicted outcome after dendritic cell vaccination.

The protocol was immunoSEQ multiplex PCR, while the TCRdb copy is restricted to in-frame clones and leaves out a portion. The profile shows 100,000 or so clones, more than 75% of them singletons. The length of the CDR3 is 17 residues. Trimming removed 3 bases from V and 1 base from J, with 18 bases in between. Germline CDR1 reads SNHLY; CDR2 reads FYNNEI. A word on this clone: Antigen unknown.

All glioblastoma patients lacked an isocitrate dehydrogenase mutation. The source is a human donor with glioblastoma. This rearrangement joins TRBV2 to TRBJ2-5; D is perhaps TRBD2 (5 bases). The specimen was blood, collected before dendritic cell vaccination. The CDR3 here is CASSDDWLANVQETQYF. In nucleotides, the CDR3 is TGTGCCAGCAGTGATGACTGGTTAGCGAACGTCCAAGAGACCCAGTACTTC. Full variable domain (rest looked up from reference TRBV2 and TRBJ2-5): EPEVTQTPSHQVTQMGQEVILRCVPISNHLYFYWYRQILGQKVEFLVSFYNNEISEKSEIFDDQFSVERPDGSNFTLKIRSTKLEDSAMYFCASSDDWLANVQETQYFGPGTRLLVL.